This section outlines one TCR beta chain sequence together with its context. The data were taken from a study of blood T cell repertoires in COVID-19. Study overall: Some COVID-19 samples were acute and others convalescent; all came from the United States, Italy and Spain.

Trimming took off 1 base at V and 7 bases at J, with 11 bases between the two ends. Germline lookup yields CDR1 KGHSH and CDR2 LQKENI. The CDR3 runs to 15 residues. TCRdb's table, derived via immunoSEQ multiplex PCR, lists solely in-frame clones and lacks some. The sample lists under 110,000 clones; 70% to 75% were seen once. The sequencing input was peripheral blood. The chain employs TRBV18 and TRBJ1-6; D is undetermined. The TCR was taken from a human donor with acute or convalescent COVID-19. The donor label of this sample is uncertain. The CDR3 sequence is CASSPRQVGNSPLHF. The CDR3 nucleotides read TGTGCCAGCTCACCACGGCAGGTCGGAAATTCACCCCTCCACTTT.